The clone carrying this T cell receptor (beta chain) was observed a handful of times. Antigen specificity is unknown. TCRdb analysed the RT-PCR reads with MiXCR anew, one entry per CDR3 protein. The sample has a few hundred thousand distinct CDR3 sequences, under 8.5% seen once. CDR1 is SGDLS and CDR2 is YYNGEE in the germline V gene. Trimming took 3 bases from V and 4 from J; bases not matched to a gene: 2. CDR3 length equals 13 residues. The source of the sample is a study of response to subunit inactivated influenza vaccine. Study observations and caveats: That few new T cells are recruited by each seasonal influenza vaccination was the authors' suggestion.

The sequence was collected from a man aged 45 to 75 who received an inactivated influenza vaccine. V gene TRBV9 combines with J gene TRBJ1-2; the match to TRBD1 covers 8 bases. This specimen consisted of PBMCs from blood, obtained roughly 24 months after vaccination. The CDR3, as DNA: TGTGCCAGCAGCGGAGGACAGGGCTATGGCTACACCTTC. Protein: CASSGGQGYGYTF. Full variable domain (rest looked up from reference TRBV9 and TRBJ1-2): DSGVTQTPKHLITATGQRVTLRCSPRSGDLSVYWYQQSLDQGLQFLIQYYNGEERAKGNILERFSAQQFPDLHSELNLSSLELGDSALYFCASSGGQGYGYTFGSGTRLTVV.